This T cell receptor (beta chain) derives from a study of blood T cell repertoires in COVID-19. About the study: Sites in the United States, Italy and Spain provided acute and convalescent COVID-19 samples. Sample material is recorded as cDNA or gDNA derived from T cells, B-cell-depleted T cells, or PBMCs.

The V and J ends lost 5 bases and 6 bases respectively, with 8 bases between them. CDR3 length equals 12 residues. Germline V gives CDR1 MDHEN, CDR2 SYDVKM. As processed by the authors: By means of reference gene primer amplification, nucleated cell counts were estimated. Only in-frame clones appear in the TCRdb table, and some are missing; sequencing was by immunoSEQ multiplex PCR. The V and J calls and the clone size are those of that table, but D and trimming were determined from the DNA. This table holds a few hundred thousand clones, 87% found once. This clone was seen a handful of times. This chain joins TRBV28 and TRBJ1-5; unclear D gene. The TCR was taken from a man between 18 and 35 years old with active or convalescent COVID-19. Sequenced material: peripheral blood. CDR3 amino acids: CASSPRVQPQHF. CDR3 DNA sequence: TGTGCCAGCAGTCCCCGCGTTCAGCCCCAGCATTTT.